One and the same sample provided the 29 T cell receptor beta chains below, sequenced in a study of blood T cell repertoires in COVID-19. Clones were sequenced by immunoSEQ multiplex PCR, and TCRdb holds only the in-frame ones, with some missing. The sample yields about 18,000 clones, just over 90% seen once. What was sequenced was peripheral blood. These receptors all come from a human donor in a cohort sampled during active COVID-19.

The count of this clone is one. This chain uses TRBV11-2 with TRBJ2-2; 9 bases fit TRBD1. The ends lost 3 bases at V and 4 bases at J; junction bases unmatched: 9. Germline-derived CDR1 and CDR2 are SGHAT and FQNNGV. The CDR3 sequence is 17 residues long. The CDR3 region has the DNA TGTGCCAGCAGCTTCGCCGGGACAGGGTGGGTCACCGGGGAGCTGTTTTTT. It is translated as CASSFAGTGWVTGELFF.

As to this clone: One junction end disagrees with the germline gene, perhaps due to a read error. The gene calls are TRBV6-1 and TRBJ2-2; perhaps TRBD2 as D (6 bases). Germline loops: CDR1 MNHNS, CDR2 SASEGT. The CDR3 consists of 14 residues. The CDR3 DNA follows: TGTGCCAGCAGTGAAAATGTTTTTTCGGGGGAGCTGTATTTT. It yields the protein CASSENVFSGELYF.

A single count supports this clone. V is TRBV18 and J is TRBJ1-1, with D tentatively TRBD1 (6 bases). The CDR3 contains 13 residues. Trimming removed 6 bases at V and 5 bases at J, with 13 bases between. CDR1 is KGHSH, CDR2 LQKENI, per germline. CDR3: CASSRKTGTEAFF. CDR3 sequence (DNA): TGTGCCAGCTCGCGAAAAACAGGGACTGAAGCTTTCTTT.

The rearrangement joins TRBV11-3 to TRBJ1-4; 8 positions agree with TRBD1. Trimming cost V 0 bases and J 8 bases; bases outside gene matches: 8. This CDR3 region has 16 residues. In germline, CDR1 is SGHNT, CDR2 YENEEA. In DNA form, the CDR3 reads TGTGCCAGCAGCTTAGATGGGGGGACAGGACGAGAAAAACTGTTTTTT. Amino acid sequence: CASSLDGGTGREKLFF. The full variable domain, in which reference TRBV11-3 and TRBJ1-4 provide the parts outside the CDR3, is EAGVVQSPRYKIIEKKQPVAFWCNPISGHNTLYWYLQNLGQGPELLIRYENEEAVDDSQLPKDRFSAERLKGVDSTLKIQPAELGDSAVYLCASSLDGGTGREKLFFGSGTQLSVL.

As to this clone: The same CDR3 is also encoded by other DNA sequences in this sample. CDR3 coding DNA: TGTGCCAGCAGCGGGTCAGGGGCCAAAAACATTCAGTACTTC. As protein: CASSGSGAKNIQYF. The V call is TRBV9, the J call TRBJ2-4, with D maybe TRBD1 (5 bases). In germline, CDR1 is SGDLS, CDR2 YYNGEE. V was pared by 3 bases and J by 1 base, with 8 bases between. The CDR3 extends over 14 amino acids.

The gene calls are TRBV9 and TRBJ2-3, with 9 positions matching TRBD2. This CDR3 contains 15 residues. The J segment lost 6 bases and the V segment lost 3 bases, leaving 8 bases of the junction unmatched. Germline V gene lookup returns CDR1 SGDLS and CDR2 YYNGEE. The DNA for the CDR3 is TGTGCCAGCAGCGCCGAGGGACTAGCAAAGGATACGCAGTATTTT. Encoded protein: CASSAEGLAKDTQYF.

The J gene is TRBJ1-3, the V gene TRBV6-6; the match to TRBD1 covers 9 bases. CDR3 length equals 14 residues. CDR1 MNHNY and CDR2 SVGAGI come from the germline V gene (reference sequence). The junction had 8 bases not matched to a gene; V was cut back by 6 bases and J by 8 bases. The chain's CDR3 is CASREGQGTDTIYF. The DNA for the CDR3 is TGTGCCAGCAGGGAGGGACAGGGCACGGACACCATATATTTT.

The rearrangement uses TRBV19 and TRBJ2-1; D not resolved. The V gene lost 5 bases and the J gene lost 5 bases, with 7 bases spanning the gap. Germline V gives CDR1 LNHDA, CDR2 SQIVND (reference sequence). There are 12 residues in the CDR3. The CDR3, as DNA: TGTGCCAGTAGTGGCCTAGACAATGAGCAGTTCTTC. Protein product: CASSGLDNEQFF.

This chain uses TRBV20-1 with TRBJ2-3; D unclear. Germline V gene data show CDR1 as DFQATT and CDR2 as SNEGSKA (reference sequence). The V end lost 3 bases, the J end lost 11 bases, and 9 bases lay between the germline ends. CDR3 length: 10 residues. CDR3: CSARRSRQYF. In nucleotides, the CDR3 is TGCAGTGCTAGGCGGTCGAGGCAGTATTTT.

This chain links TRBV19 with TRBJ1-2; tentatively, D is TRBD1 (6 bases). This CDR3 is built from 13 residues. CDR1 and CDR2 (germline): LNHDA, SQIVND (reference sequence). V lost 7 bases and J 7 bases, leaving 16 bases between the germline ends. The CDR3 here is CASNPGGAAGYTF. CDR3 sequence (DNA): TGTGCCAGTAATCCGGGGGGGGCAGCTGGCTACACCTTC.

The chain has TRBV6-1 and TRBJ2-5; 8 bases are shared with TRBD1. Germline CDR1 is MNHNS and CDR2 is SASEGT. V was pared by 0 bases and J by 3 bases, with 12 bases of the junction left unmatched. The CDR3 runs to 18 residues. The CDR3 region is CASSEARAGGQNKETQYF. CDR3 nucleotides: TGTGCCAGCAGTGAAGCCAGGGCAGGGGGCCAAAATAAAGAGACCCAGTACTTC.

The V call is TRBV3-1 (or the pseudogene TRBV3-2), the J call TRBJ2-7; 8 bases are a match to TRBD1. From germline, CDR1 is LGHDT and CDR2 YNNKEL (reference sequence). This CDR3 has 15 amino acids. V shed 0 bases and J 6 bases; nucleotides not matched to a gene: 7. The CDR3, as DNA: TGTGCCAGCAGCCAAGAATACCCAGGGGGCTCCGAGCAGTACTTC. Protein: CASSQEYPGGSEQYF.

CDR3 bases: TGTGCCAGCAGCTTAGGCCAGGGGGCGGATGAGCAGTTCTTC. Amino acids: CASSLGQGADEQFF. The chain couples TRBV7-9 to TRBJ2-1; 8 nucleotides match TRBD1. V was clipped by 1 base and J by 8 bases; unmatched bases: 4. CDR3 size: 14 residues. Germline V gene sequence: CDR1 SEHNR, CDR2 FQNEAQ (reference sequence).

The sample holds a few counts of this clone. V is TRBV19 and J is TRBJ1-6; 9 bases map to TRBD1. This CDR3 is 15 amino acids long. Trimming at V came to 3 bases and at J to 10 bases, leaving 7 bases not matched to a gene. The germline CDR1 and CDR2 sequences are LNHDA and SQIVND (reference sequence). CDR3 sequence: CASSITGQGHSPLHF. CDR3 sequence (DNA): TGTGCCAGTAGTATCACAGGACAGGGGCACTCACCCCTCCACTTT.

This chain uses TRBV16 with TRBJ2-2; a weak D match, TRBD2 (5 bases). Germline V gene lookup returns CDR1 KGHSY and CDR2 FQNENV. The CDR3 consists of 16 residues. Trimming cost V 1 base and J 4 bases, with 13 bases left between them. CDR3 nucleotides: TGTGCCAGCAGCCAATTCATTCGGGGTAGCACCGGGGAGCTGTTTTTT. This codes for CASSQFIRGSTGELFF. Combining the CDR3 with reference TRBV16 and TRBJ2-2 gives the whole variable domain GEEVAQTPKHLVRGEGQKAKLYCAPIKGHSYVFWYQQVLKNEFKFLISFQNENVFDETGMPKERFSAKCLPNSPCSLEIQATKLEDSAVYFCASSQFIRGSTGELFFGEGSRLTVL.

The chain joins TRBV30 to TRBJ2-3; perhaps TRBD1 as D (5 bases). Germline V gives CDR1 GTSNPN, CDR2 SVGIG (reference sequence). Trimming took off 4 bases at V and 6 bases at J, with 14 bases between the two ends. The CDR3 consists of 13 residues. CDR3: CAWNKGRSDTQYF. CDR3 coding DNA: TGTGCCTGGAATAAGGGGCGGAGTGATACGCAGTATTTT.

CDR3 nucleotide sequence: TGTGCCAGCTCACTTGATGGCTCTGAAGCTTTCTTT. Amino acid sequence: CASSLDGSEAFF. The J gene is TRBJ1-1, the V gene TRBV18; D is ambiguous. The CDR3 contains 12 residues. Germline CDR1 is KGHSH and CDR2 is LQKENI. The V and J ends lost 4 bases and 6 bases respectively, with 9 bases between them.

V gene TRBV28 combines with J gene TRBJ2-5; 12 bases align to TRBD2. Trimming took 5 bases from V and 5 from J; bases not matched to a gene: 6. Germline CDR1 MDHEN, CDR2 SYDVKM. The CDR3 has 15 amino acids. The CDR3 is CASSKTSGRGETQYF. The CDR3 DNA reads TGTGCCAGCAGTAAGACTAGCGGGAGAGGGGAGACCCAGTACTTC.

The J gene is TRBJ1-1, the V gene TRBV6-4; D is ambiguous. V was pared by 2 bases and J by 5 bases, with 12 bases between. Germline CDR1 is MRHNA and CDR2 is SNTAGT. CDR3 size: 14 residues. The CDR3 region has the DNA TGTGCCAGCAGTGACACCGACCGGGGTACTGAAGCTTTCTTT. Its translation is CASSDTDRGTEAFF.

V and J are TRBV9 and TRBJ2-3; the match to TRBD2 covers 8 bases. The CDR3 runs to 16 residues. CDR1 and CDR2 from the germline V gene are SGDLS and YYNGEE. J was trimmed by 3 bases and V by 1 base; bases with no gene match: 7. The DNA of the CDR3 is TGTGCCAGCAGCGTATTCGGGGGGGCCGTAACAGATACGCAGTATTTT. Translated, it gives CASSVFGGAVTDTQYF.

The chain carries TRBV7-6 and TRBJ2-2; D ambiguous. This CDR3 has 15 residues. The V end was cut by 5 bases, the J end by 1 base, with 11 bases between. CDR1 SGHVS and CDR2 FNYEAQ come from the germline V gene. The CDR3 DNA reads as TGTGCCAGCAGCCGAAGTCCAGGGAACACCGGGGAGCTGTTTTTT. Its translation: CASSRSPGNTGELFF.

By share, this clone counts as medium-sized. In DNA form, the CDR3 reads TGTGCCAGCCTCCCTTGGGCAGGGGGTCAGCCCCAGCATTTT. Its protein product is CASLPWAGGQPQHF. The V call is TRBV27, the J call TRBJ1-5; 7 bases match TRBD1. The CDR3 is 14 residues long. V trimming: 8 bases; J trimming: 6 bases; junction bases outside the gene matches: 10. CDR1 MNHEY and CDR2 SMNVEV come from the germline V gene (reference sequence).

J is TRBJ2-3 and V is TRBV5-1; 9 bases map to TRBD1. V shed 4 bases and J 3 bases; nucleotides not matched to a gene: 9. Germline values: CDR1 SGHRS, CDR2 YFSETQ. The CDR3 is 16 amino acids. CDR3 in amino acids: CASSTADRGVTDTQYF. CDR3 DNA sequence: TGCGCCAGCAGCACAGCCGACAGGGGGGTAACAGATACGCAGTATTTT.

V and J are TRBV9 and TRBJ1-3, with 7 positions matching TRBD1. CDR1 and CDR2 from the germline V gene are SGDLS and YYNGEE. The CDR3 totals 13 residues. V lost 7 bases, J lost 4 bases, and 5 bases stayed unmatched. Here the CDR3 reads CASGQTGGNTIYF. Written as DNA, the CDR3 is TGTGCCAGCGGGCAGACAGGGGGAAACACCATATATTTT.

V and J are TRBV11-2 and TRBJ2-3; 8 bases match TRBD2. This CDR3 comprises 17 residues. Germline trimming cut 4 bases from V and 0 bases from J; bases unmatched to any gene: 9. CDR1 and CDR2 from the germline V gene are SGHAT and FQNNGV. CDR3 residues: CASSSQSGGTSTDTQYF. In DNA form, the CDR3 reads TGTGCCAGCAGCTCCCAAAGCGGGGGCACTAGCACAGATACGCAGTATTTT.

The chain employs TRBV24-1 and TRBJ1-2; D gene unclear. Trimming stripped 2 bases from V and 4 bases from J, with 16 bases between. This CDR3 comprises 16 residues. CDR1 is KGHDR and CDR2 is SFDVKD in the germline V gene. The CDR3 loop reads CATSDSQESLRYGYTF. The CDR3 DNA follows: TGTGCCACCAGTGATTCTCAGGAATCCCTTCGCTATGGCTACACCTTC.

The chain recombines TRBV9 with TRBJ1-5; D remains unclear. CDR1 is SGDLS and CDR2 is YYNGEE in the germline V gene. Trimming took off 2 bases at V and 5 bases at J, with 8 bases between the two ends. The CDR3 runs 13 residues. The CDR3 region is CASSVSDDQPQHF. DNA of the CDR3: TGTGCCAGCAGCGTGTCAGATGATCAGCCCCAGCATTTT.

The chain combines TRBV6-5 with TRBJ1-6; D gene unclear. The V gene's germline CDR1 is MNHEY and CDR2 SVGAGI. This CDR3 is built from 15 residues. The ends were cut back, 0 bases at V and 9 bases at J, with 12 bases in the middle. CDR3 residues: CASSYSPGKSSPLHF. The DNA for the CDR3 is TGTGCCAGCAGTTACTCTCCGGGGAAGAGTTCACCCCTCCACTTT.

This chain joins TRBV27 and TRBJ2-1, with 10 bases identical to TRBD2. The J segment lost 1 base and the V segment lost 5 bases, leaving 8 bases of the junction unmatched. The CDR3 runs 17 residues. Germline assignment: CDR1 MNHEY and CDR2 SMNVEV (reference sequence). CDR3 amino acids: CASSAAGGLLSYNEQFF. In nucleotides, the CDR3 is TGTGCCAGCAGTGCAGCGGGAGGGCTTCTTTCCTACAATGAGCAGTTCTTC.